These 29 T cell receptor beta chains originate from one sample sequenced in a study of blood T cell repertoires in COVID-19. Sequencing was performed with immunoSEQ multiplex PCR; in TCRdb, only in-frame clones are kept and a portion is missing. The sample has about 290,000 clones; 85% are singletons. Material for sequencing was peripheral blood. All receptors come from a woman between 50 and 59 years old with active or convalescent COVID-19.

The chain joins TRBV2 to TRBJ1-5, with TRBD1 matching 7 bases. Germline CDR1 and CDR2: SNHLY and FYNNEI. The junction had 7 bases not matched to a gene; V was cut back by 5 bases and J by 3 bases. This CDR3 region has 15 residues. The CDR3 coding sequence is TGTGCCAGCAGTCCCAACAGGGGCCTCAATCAGCCCCAGCATTTT. Protein sequence: CASSPNRGLNQPQHF.

The chain joins TRBV2 to TRBJ2-6; a possible D gene is TRBD2 (6 bases). CDR3 size: 14 residues. With 9 bases removed from V and 1 base from J, the gap between germline ends came to 10 bases. Germline-derived CDR1 and CDR2 are SNHLY and FYNNEI. CDR3 protein: CARVGGSGANVLTF. As DNA, the CDR3 is TGTGCCAGGGTGGGGGGTTCTGGGGCCAACGTCCTGACTTTC.

This clone was seen once. V gene TRBV7-2 combines with J gene TRBJ1-6; D gene unclear. The CDR3 has 15 amino acids. CDR1 SGHTA and CDR2 FQGNSA come from the germline V gene. The germline V and J ends were trimmed by 1 base and 9 bases, with 13 bases remaining between them. As DNA, the CDR3 is TGTGCCAGCAGCTTAGACCCGCCCGTACTTTCACCCCTCCACTTT. Its translation: CASSLDPPVLSPLHF.

This sequence joins TRBV7-2 and TRBJ2-5; D perhaps matches TRBD1 (6 bases). Trimming stripped 5 bases from V and 5 bases from J, with 12 bases between. Germline values: CDR1 SGHTA, CDR2 FQGNSA. The CDR3 is made up of 13 amino acids. The CDR3 bases are TGTGCCAGCAGCGCCGGACAGCTGGAGACCCAGTACTTC. This sequence encodes CASSAGQLETQYF.

The J gene is TRBJ2-3, the V gene TRBV7-2, with 10 bases fitting TRBD2. Per germline, CDR1 SGHTA and CDR2 FQGNSA. V lost 4 bases to trimming and J lost 4 bases; unmatched junction nucleotides: 2. CDR3 length: 14 residues. The CDR3 spells CASSSGLAADTQYF. The DNA for the CDR3 is TGTGCCAGCAGCTCCGGACTAGCGGCAGATACGCAGTATTTT.

The chain links TRBV6-2 or TRBV6-3 to TRBJ2-7; a possible D gene is TRBD2 (5 bases). Trimming pared 5 bases from V and 2 bases from J, leaving 10 bases between. The CDR3 contains 13 residues. CDR1 is MNHEY, CDR2 SVGEGT, per germline. In DNA, the CDR3 is TGTGCCAGCAGTCTTCCCGGGGCCTACGAGCAGTACTTC. Protein: CASSLPGAYEQYF.

To note about this clone: Sequence at one end of the junction differs from germline and may be a read error. V usage is TRBV4-1 and J usage is TRBJ2-1, with 11 bases aligning to TRBD2. The CDR3 loop spans 14 amino acids. Germline V lookup: CDR1 MGHRA, CDR2 YSYEKL. CDR3 region: CASSQILAGEYTVF. DNA for the CDR3: TGCGCCAGCAGCCAAATACTAGCGGGAGAATATACGGTCTTC.

The rearrangement joins TRBV9 to TRBJ1-1, with D perhaps TRBD1 (5 bases). This CDR3 spans 14 amino acids. The germline V and J ends were trimmed by 3 bases and 1 base, with 10 bases remaining between them. From germline, CDR1 is SGDLS and CDR2 YYNGEE. The CDR3 nucleotides are TGTGCCAGCAGCGCCACAGGACAGAACACTGAAGCTTTCTTT. Translating it yields CASSATGQNTEAFF. The full variable domain, in which reference TRBV9 and TRBJ1-1 provide the parts outside the CDR3, is DSGVTQTPKHLITATGQRVTLRCSPRSGDLSVYWYQQSLDQGLQFLIQYYNGEERAKGNILERFSAQQFPDLHSELNLSSLELGDSALYFCASSATGQNTEAFFGQGTRLTVV.

This sequence joins TRBV20-1 and TRBJ2-3; D is uncertain. The germline CDR1 and CDR2 sequences are DFQATT and SNEGSKA (reference sequence). The CDR3 is made up of 13 amino acids. V lost 3 bases and J 1 base, leaving 8 bases between the germline ends. CDR3 sequence: CSASLSGTDTQYF. The CDR3 coding sequence is TGCAGTGCTAGTTTGTCGGGCACAGATACGCAGTATTTT.

The chain uses TRBV18 and TRBJ2-3, with TRBD2 matching over 10 bases. The trim removed 0 bases at V and 2 bases at J, leaving 8 bases unmatched. This CDR3 comprises 18 residues. Germline loops: CDR1 KGHSH, CDR2 LQKENI. The CDR3 coding sequence is TGTGCCAGCTCACCACCCCGTAGCGGGAGGTACCCCACAGATACGCAGTATTTT. Its translation: CASSPPRSGRYPTDTQYF.

The chain couples TRBV29-1 to TRBJ2-7; a weak D match, TRBD1 (5 bases). Trimming pared 6 bases from V and 0 bases from J, leaving 9 bases between. The germline V gene has CDR1 SQVTM and CDR2 ANQGSEA. The CDR3 consists of 12 residues. This chain's CDR3 is CSVQVSSYEQYF. The CDR3 nucleotides are TGCAGCGTACAGGTTTCCTCCTACGAGCAGTACTTC.

The rearrangement links TRBV7-9 to TRBJ1-2, with D uncertain. CDR3 length: 12 amino acids. Trimming removed 5 bases at V and 1 base at J, with 5 bases between. Germline lookup yields CDR1 SEHNR and CDR2 FQNEAQ (reference sequence). The CDR3 sequence: CASSLSNYGYTF. CDR3 nucleotides: TGTGCCAGCAGCCTAAGTAACTATGGCTACACCTTC.

The gene calls are TRBV29-1 and TRBJ1-1, with D tentatively TRBD1 (5 bases). This CDR3 comprises 14 residues. Germline CDR1 and CDR2: SQVTM and ANQGSEA. Trimming took 5 bases from V and 3 from J, leaving 16 bases between them. The chain's CDR3 is CSVYLGGGDTEAFF. CDR3 nucleotides: TGCAGCGTTTATTTGGGGGGAGGGGACACTGAAGCTTTCTTT.

The chain has TRBV6-1 and TRBJ2-2, with TRBD2 matching over 7 bases. Trimming at V came to 2 bases and at J to 6 bases, leaving 9 bases not matched to a gene. The germline V gene has CDR1 MNHNS and CDR2 SASEGT. This CDR3 spans 16 amino acids. The CDR3 region is CASSELAVRAAGELFF. For the CDR3, the DNA is TGTGCCAGCAGTGAACTAGCGGTCCGGGCAGCCGGGGAGCTGTTTTTT.

The chain couples TRBV6-1 to TRBJ2-7; TRBD2 matches at 10 bases. The CDR3 length is 18 residues. The trim removed 1 base at V and 7 bases at J, leaving 16 bases unmatched. Germline CDR1 MNHNS, CDR2 SASEGT. Here the CDR3 reads CASSEGWTSGLRTREQYF. For the CDR3, the DNA is TGTGCCAGCAGTGAAGGTTGGACTAGCGGCCTTCGAACTAGGGAGCAGTACTTC.

The chain is built from TRBV7-8 and TRBJ1-3, with 7 bases lining up with TRBD1. V lost 1 base and J lost 3; bases outside the gene matches: 3. Germline CDR1 and CDR2: SGHVS and FQNEAQ. This CDR3 comprises 15 residues. CDR3 sequence (DNA): TGTGCCAGCAGCTTAGTCGCAGGGGGTGGAAACACCATATATTTT. Amino acids: CASSLVAGGGNTIYF.

The V and J genes are TRBV15 and TRBJ1-5; TRBD1 aligns across 8 bases. CDR1 is LNHNV and CDR2 is YYDKDF in the germline V gene (reference sequence). The CDR3 extends over 20 amino acids. The junction had 17 bases not matched to a gene; V was cut back by 1 base and J by 3 bases. CDR3 loop: CATSRVPGTGRGVLNQPQHF. The CDR3 coding sequence is TGTGCCACCAGCAGAGTACCCGGGACAGGCAGGGGGGTTCTCAATCAGCCCCAGCATTTT.

The chain couples TRBV20-1 to TRBJ2-4; no clear D. The V end was cut by 3 bases, the J end by 0 bases, with 9 bases between. Per the germline V gene, CDR1 is DFQATT and CDR2 is SNEGSKA (reference sequence). The CDR3 covers 14 residues. The CDR3 nucleotides read TGCAGTGCTAGTGACTCTCTAGCCAAAAACATTCAGTACTTC. Translating gives CSASDSLAKNIQYF.

J is TRBJ2-7 and V is TRBV6-5; perhaps TRBD2 as D (6 bases). The CDR3 has 14 residues. CDR1 MNHEY and CDR2 SVGAGI come from the germline V gene. Trimming took 2 bases from V and 4 from J, leaving 12 bases between them. The CDR3 sequence is CASSYERRGYEQYF. In nucleotides, the CDR3 is TGTGCCAGCAGTTACGAGCGGAGGGGATACGAGCAGTACTTC.

This sequence joins TRBV6-5 and TRBJ2-7; 10 positions agree with TRBD1. The CDR3 runs 15 residues. Trimming took 5 bases from V and 6 from J; bases not matched to a gene: 10. Germline values: CDR1 MNHEY, CDR2 SVGAGI. CDR3 DNA: TGTGCCAGCAGTATACGGGGGACAGGGGTCCCCGAGCAGTACTTC. It codes for CASSIRGTGVPEQYF.

The chain joins TRBV12-3 or TRBV12-4 to TRBJ2-3; tentatively, D is TRBD2 (7 bases). The germline V and J ends were trimmed by 11 bases and 4 bases, with 13 bases remaining between them. The CDR3 spans 12 residues. For the CDR3, the DNA is TGTGCCTCCTCCGGGGGGCCAGATACGCAGTATTTT. Translated: CASSGGPDTQYF.

This clone was detected only a few times. The chain has TRBV7-9 and TRBJ2-1, with 7 bases lining up with TRBD2. The CDR3 is made up of 15 amino acids. The V gene end was trimmed by 7 bases and the J gene end by 3 bases; junction bases not matched to a gene: 9. From germline, CDR1 is SEHNR and CDR2 FQNEAQ (reference sequence). The CDR3 nucleotides are TGTGCCAGCACCCAGGCCGGGAGGAACTACAATGAGCAGTTCTTC. The encoded protein is CASTQAGRNYNEQFF.

This clone has a single count. The V gene is TRBV20-1, the J gene TRBJ2-7; TRBD1 aligns across 9 bases. V shed 6 bases, J shed 4 bases, and the junction held 16 bases outside the gene matches. Germline-derived CDR1 and CDR2 are DFQATT and SNEGSKA (reference sequence). The CDR3 contains 16 residues. In nucleotides, the CDR3 is TGCAGTGCCAGTGTTATCCGGGACAGGGACTCTTACGAGCAGTACTTC. This translates into CSASVIRDRDSYEQYF.

The chain carries TRBV2 and TRBJ1-3; D is unresolved. V gave up 2 bases and J gave up 4 bases, with 15 bases separating them. Germline V gene sequence: CDR1 SNHLY, CDR2 FYNNEI. The CDR3 covers 16 residues. The CDR3 protein is CASSESPLEYGNTIYF. Written as DNA, the CDR3 is TGTGCCAGCAGTGAAAGTCCGCTCGAGTACGGAAACACCATATATTTT. Combining the CDR3 with reference TRBV2 and TRBJ1-3 gives the whole variable domain EPEVTQTPSHQVTQMGQEVILRCVPISNHLYFYWYRQILGQKVEFLVSFYNNEISEKSEIFDDQFSVERPDGSNFTLKIRSTKLEDSAMYFCASSESPLEYGNTIYFGEGSWLTVV.

The CDR3 here is CASRGLPGQPQHF. The CDR3 nucleotides read TGTGCCAGCAGGGGACTTCCAGGGCAGCCCCAGCATTTT. The chain has TRBV7-2 and TRBJ1-5; D might be TRBD1 (5 bases). Trimming took 6 bases from V and 7 from J, leaving 13 bases between them. In germline, CDR1 is SGHTA, CDR2 FQGNSA. This CDR3 is built from 13 residues.

This chain uses TRBV12-5 with TRBJ2-2; tentatively, D is TRBD1 (6 bases). From germline, CDR1 is LGHNT and CDR2 FRNRAP. CDR3 size: 13 residues. V gave up 7 bases and J gave up 5 bases, with 11 bases separating them. This chain's CDR3 is CASAQGRTGELFF. CDR3 nucleotide sequence: TGTGCTAGTGCCCAGGGGAGAACCGGGGAGCTGTTTTTT.

This clone was detected ten times or more. This chain links TRBV11-2 with TRBJ2-5, with D possibly being TRBD2 (5 bases). The V end was cut by 1 base, the J end by 5 bases, with 11 bases between. Germline CDR1 and CDR2: SGHAT and FQNNGV. This CDR3 is 14 amino acids long. CDR3 amino acids: CASSLGGPRETQYF. CDR3 DNA sequence: TGTGCCAGCAGCTTAGGAGGGCCGAGGGAGACCCAGTACTTC.

This chain links TRBV3-1 (or the pseudogene TRBV3-2) with TRBJ1-5; 7 nucleotides align to TRBD1. Germline trimming cut 5 bases from V and 10 bases from J; bases unmatched to any gene: 11. Germline CDR1 and CDR2: LGHDT and YNNKEL (reference sequence). CDR3 length: 14 amino acids. The CDR3 loop is CASSTGVFNGPQHF. The CDR3 DNA is TGTGCCAGCAGCACAGGGGTGTTTAATGGACCCCAGCATTTT.

The chain has TRBV5-6 and TRBJ2-5, with 8 bases that match TRBD2. Germline V gene data show CDR1 as SGHDT and CDR2 as YYEEEE. V was clipped by 4 bases and J by 5 bases; unmatched bases: 7. The CDR3 length is 14 residues. The CDR3 DNA reads TGTGCCAGCAGCCTGGGACTAGTCGGGGAGACCCAGTACTTC. Translated, it gives CASSLGLVGETQYF. Filled out from reference TRBV5-6 and TRBJ2-5, the complete variable domain reads DAGVTQSPTHLIKTRGQQVTLRCSPKSGHDTVSWYQQALGQGPQFIFQYYEEEERQRGNFPDRFSGHQFPNYSSELNVNALLLGDSALYLCASSLGLVGETQYFGPGTRLLVL.